The sequence of this T cell receptor beta chain was determined in a study of T-cell reconstitution after alpha-beta-depleted transplantation in children. Whole-study results and caveats: Roughly two months post-transplant, alpha-beta T cells reportedly originated from several hundred graft clones that had expanded. Diversity of TCRbeta at day 60 was high in some patients, arising from surviving recipient T cells and thymic progenitors. Newly made T cells mostly supplied T-cell counts and diversity one year after transplant.

As regards this clonotype: The antigen is not known.

Unique molecular identifiers were built into the TCRbeta library. TCRdb processed the PCR reads anew with MiXCR; each CDR3 protein has one entry. Seen here are around 270,000 distinct CDR3 sequences, roughly 7.8% observed once, and the top ten hold around 9.8%. The CDR3 extends over 15 amino acids. Trimming left V 6 bases short and J 0 bases short, with 17 bases between. Per the germline V gene, CDR1 is SQVTM and CDR2 is ANQGSEA. The specimen was peripheral blood, collected 360 days after TCRalphabeta/CD19-depleted stem cell transplant. The chain links TRBV29-1 to TRBJ1-1, with D tentatively TRBD1 (5 bases). The TCR sequence derives from a female patient aged 2 to 10 who had a stem cell transplant for Fanconi anemia, so the T cells may come from the graft donor. CDR3 sequence: CSVVWGVGMNTEAFF. The CDR3 DNA sequence: TGCAGCGTCGTCTGGGGGGTCGGCATGAACACTGAAGCTTTCTTT.